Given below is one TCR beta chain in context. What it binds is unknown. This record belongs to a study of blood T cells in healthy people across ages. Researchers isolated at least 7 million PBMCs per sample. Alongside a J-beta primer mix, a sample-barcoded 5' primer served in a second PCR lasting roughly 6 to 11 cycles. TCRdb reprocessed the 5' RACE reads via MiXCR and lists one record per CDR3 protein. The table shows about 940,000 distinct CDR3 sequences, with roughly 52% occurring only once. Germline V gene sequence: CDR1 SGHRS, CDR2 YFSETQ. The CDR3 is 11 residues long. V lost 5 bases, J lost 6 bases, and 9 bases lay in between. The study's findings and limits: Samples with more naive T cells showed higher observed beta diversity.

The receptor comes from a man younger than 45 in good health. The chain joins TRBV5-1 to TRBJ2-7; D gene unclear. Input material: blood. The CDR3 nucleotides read TGCGCCAGCAGTAATGACATCGAGCAGTACTTC. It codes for CASSNDIEQYF. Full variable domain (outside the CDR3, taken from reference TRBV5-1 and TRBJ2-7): KAGVTQTPRYLIKTRGQQVTLSCSPISGHRSVSWYQQTPGQGLQFLFEYFSETQRNKGNFPGRFSGRQFSNSRSEMNVSTLELGDSALYLCASSNDIEQYFGPGTRLTVT.